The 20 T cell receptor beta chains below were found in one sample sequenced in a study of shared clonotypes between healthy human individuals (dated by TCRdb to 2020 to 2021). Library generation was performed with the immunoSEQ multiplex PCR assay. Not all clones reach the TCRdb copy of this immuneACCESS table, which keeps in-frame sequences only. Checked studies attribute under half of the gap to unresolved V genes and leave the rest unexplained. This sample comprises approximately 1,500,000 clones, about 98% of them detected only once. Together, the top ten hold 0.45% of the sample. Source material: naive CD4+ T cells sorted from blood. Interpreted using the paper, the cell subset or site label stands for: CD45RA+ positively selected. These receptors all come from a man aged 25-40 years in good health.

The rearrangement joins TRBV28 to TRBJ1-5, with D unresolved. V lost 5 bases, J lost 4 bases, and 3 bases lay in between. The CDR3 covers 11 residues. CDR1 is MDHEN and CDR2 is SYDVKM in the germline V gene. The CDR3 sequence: CASSINQPQHF. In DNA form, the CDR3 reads TGTGCCAGCAGTATAAATCAGCCCCAGCATTTT.

Here the CDR3 reads CASEAAGGLYGYTF. The CDR3 bases are TGTGCCAGCGAGGCAGCAGGGGGACTATATGGCTACACCTTC. The chain carries TRBV2 and TRBJ1-2, with 7 bases that match TRBD1. Germline V gene data show CDR1 as SNHLY and CDR2 as FYNNEI. With 8 bases clipped from V and 5 bases from J, the junction kept 11 bases outside the gene matches. The CDR3 has 14 residues.

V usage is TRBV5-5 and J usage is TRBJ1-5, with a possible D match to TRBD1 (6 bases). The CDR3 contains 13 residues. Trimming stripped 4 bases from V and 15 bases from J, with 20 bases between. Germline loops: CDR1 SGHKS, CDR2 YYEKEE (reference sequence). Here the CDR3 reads CASSPLGGGARHF. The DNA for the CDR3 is TGTGCCAGCAGCCCACTGGGTGGGGGGGCCAGGCATTTT.

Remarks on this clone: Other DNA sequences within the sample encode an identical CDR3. The CDR3 is CASSPGGQGQETQYF. The CDR3 DNA sequence: TGTGCCAGCTCACCAGGGGGACAGGGACAAGAGACCCAGTACTTC. This chain links TRBV18 with TRBJ2-5; 9 bases are a match to TRBD1. V shed 2 bases, J shed 2 bases, and the junction held 3 bases outside the gene matches. This CDR3 spans 15 amino acids. Germline CDR1 KGHSH, CDR2 LQKENI. Full variable domain (missing parts from reference TRBV18 and TRBJ2-5): NAGVMQNPRHLVRRRGQEARLRCSPMKGHSHVYWYRQLPEEGLKFMVYLQKENIIDESGMPKERFSAEFPKEGPSILRIQQVVRGDSAAYFCASSPGGQGQETQYFGPGTRLLVL.

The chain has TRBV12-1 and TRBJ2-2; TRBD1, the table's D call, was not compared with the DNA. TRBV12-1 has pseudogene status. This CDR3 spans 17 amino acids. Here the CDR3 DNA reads TGTGCCAGCAGCTTTGCCGCGGGACAGGCGAACACCGGGGAGCTGTTTTTT. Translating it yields CASSFAAGQANTGELFF.

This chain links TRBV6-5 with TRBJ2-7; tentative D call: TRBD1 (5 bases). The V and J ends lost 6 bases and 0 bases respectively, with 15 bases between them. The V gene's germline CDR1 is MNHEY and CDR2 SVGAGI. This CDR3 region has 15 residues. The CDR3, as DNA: TGTGCCAGCAGCCGTAGATCGGACACCTCCTACGAGCAGTACTTC. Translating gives CASSRRSDTSYEQYF.

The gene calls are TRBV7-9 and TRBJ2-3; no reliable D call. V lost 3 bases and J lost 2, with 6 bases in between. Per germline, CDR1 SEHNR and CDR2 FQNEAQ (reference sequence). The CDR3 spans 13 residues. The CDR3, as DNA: TGTGCCAGCAGCTTCCCTGACACAGATACGCAGTATTTT. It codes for CASSFPDTDTQYF.

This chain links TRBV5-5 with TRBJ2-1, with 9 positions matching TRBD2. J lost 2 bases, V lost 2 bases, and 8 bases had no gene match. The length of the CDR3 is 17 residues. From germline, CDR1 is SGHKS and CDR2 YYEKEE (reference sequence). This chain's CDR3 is CASSFPKAGGAYNEQFF. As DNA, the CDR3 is TGTGCCAGCAGCTTTCCGAAAGCGGGAGGAGCCTACAATGAGCAGTTCTTC.

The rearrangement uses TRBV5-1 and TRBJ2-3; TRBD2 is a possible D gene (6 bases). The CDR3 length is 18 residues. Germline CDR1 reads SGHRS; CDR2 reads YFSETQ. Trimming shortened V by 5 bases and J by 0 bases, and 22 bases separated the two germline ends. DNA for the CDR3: TGCGCCAGCAGTGTCTACCCGACTAGTCGGAGGAGCACAGATACGCAGTATTTT. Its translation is CASSVYPTSRRSTDTQYF.

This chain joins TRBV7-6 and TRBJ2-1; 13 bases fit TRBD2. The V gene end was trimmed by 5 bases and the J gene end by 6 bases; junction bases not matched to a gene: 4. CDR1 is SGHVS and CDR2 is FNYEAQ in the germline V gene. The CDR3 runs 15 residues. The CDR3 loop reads CASSPTSGRANEQFF. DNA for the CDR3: TGTGCCAGCAGCCCCACTAGCGGGAGGGCCAATGAGCAGTTCTTC.

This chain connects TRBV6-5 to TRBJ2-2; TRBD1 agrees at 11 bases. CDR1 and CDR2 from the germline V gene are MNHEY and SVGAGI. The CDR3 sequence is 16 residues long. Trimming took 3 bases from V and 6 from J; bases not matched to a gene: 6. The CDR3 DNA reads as TGTGCCAGCAGTTATGTGTGGGACAGGGGGGCCGGGGAGCTGTTTTTT. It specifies CASSYVWDRGAGELFF.

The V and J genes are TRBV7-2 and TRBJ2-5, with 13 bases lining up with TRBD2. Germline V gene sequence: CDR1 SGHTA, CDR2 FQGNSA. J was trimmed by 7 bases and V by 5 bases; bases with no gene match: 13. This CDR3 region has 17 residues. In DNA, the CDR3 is TGTGCCAGCAGCGACACGACTAGCGGGAGGTATATTGTGACCCAGTACTTC. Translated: CASSDTTSGRYIVTQYF.

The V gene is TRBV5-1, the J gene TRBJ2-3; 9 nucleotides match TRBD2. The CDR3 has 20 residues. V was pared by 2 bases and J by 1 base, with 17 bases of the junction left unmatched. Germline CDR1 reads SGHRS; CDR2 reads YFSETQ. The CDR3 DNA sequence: TGCGCCAGCAGCTTCCTTCCGGGTAGCGGGAGTAATTCTGGCACAGATACGCAGTATTTT. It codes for CASSFLPGSGSNSGTDTQYF. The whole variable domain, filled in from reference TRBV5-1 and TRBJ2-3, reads KAGVTQTPRYLIKTRGQQVTLSCSPISGHRSVSWYQQTPGQGLQFLFEYFSETQRNKGNFPGRFSGRQFSNSRSEMNVSTLELGDSALYLCASSFLPGSGSNSGTDTQYFGPGTRLTVL.

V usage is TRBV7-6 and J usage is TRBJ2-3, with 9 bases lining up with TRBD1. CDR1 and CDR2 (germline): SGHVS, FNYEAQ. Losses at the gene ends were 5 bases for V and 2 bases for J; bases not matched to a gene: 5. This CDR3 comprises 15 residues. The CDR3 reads CASSLGTGITDTQYF. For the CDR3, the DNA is TGTGCCAGCAGCCTTGGGACAGGGATCACAGATACGCAGTATTTT.

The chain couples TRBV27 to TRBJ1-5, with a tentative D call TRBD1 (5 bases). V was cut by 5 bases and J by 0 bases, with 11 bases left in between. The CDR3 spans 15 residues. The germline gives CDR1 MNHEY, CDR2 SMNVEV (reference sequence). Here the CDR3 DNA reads TGTGCCAGCAGTGGGACGGCATATAGCAATCAGCCCCAGCATTTT. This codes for CASSGTAYSNQPQHF.

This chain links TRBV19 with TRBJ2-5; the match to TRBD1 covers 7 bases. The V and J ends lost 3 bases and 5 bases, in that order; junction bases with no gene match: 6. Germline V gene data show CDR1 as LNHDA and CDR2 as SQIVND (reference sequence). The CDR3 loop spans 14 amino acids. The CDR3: CASSISGTVETQYF. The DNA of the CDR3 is TGTGCCAGTAGTATTTCCGGGACAGTTGAGACCCAGTACTTC.

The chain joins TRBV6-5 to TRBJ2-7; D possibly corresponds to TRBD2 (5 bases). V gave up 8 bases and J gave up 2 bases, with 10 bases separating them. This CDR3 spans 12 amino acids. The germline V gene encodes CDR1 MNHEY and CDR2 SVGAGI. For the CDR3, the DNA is TGTGCCAGCGGAGGTGTCCCCTACGAGCAGTACTTC. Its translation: CASGGVPYEQYF.

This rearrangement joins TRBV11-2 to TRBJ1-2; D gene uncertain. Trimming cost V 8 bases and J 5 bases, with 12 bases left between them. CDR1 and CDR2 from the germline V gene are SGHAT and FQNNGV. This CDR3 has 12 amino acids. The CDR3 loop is CASGRAAYGYTF. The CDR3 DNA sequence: TGTGCCAGCGGGCGGGCAGCTTATGGCTACACCTTC.

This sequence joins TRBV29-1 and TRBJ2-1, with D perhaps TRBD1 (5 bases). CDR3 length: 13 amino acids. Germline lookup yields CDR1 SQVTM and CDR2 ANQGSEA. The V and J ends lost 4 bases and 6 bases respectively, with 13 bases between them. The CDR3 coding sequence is TGCAGCGTTGTAACAGGCCCGGGCAATGAGCAGTTCTTC. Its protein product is CSVVTGPGNEQFF.

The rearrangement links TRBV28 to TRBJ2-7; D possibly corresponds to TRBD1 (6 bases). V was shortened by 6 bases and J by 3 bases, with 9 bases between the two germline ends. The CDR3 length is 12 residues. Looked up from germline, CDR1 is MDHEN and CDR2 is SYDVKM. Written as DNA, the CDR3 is TGTGCCAGCAGCAACAGGGTCTACGAGCAGTACTTC. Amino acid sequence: CASSNRVYEQYF.